This passage covers 12 T cell receptor beta chains from one sample sequenced in a study of T cell responses to AZD1222 COVID-19 vaccine. Profiling relied on immunoSEQ multiplex PCR, and the TCRdb table lists in-frame clones only, not all of them. The sample includes about 100,000 clones, around nine tenths of them seen just once. The material was peripheral blood, obtained on day 0 of AZD1222 vaccination. The receptors shown here come from an adult in good health.

The rearrangement links TRBV5-1 to TRBJ1-1; no clear D. Germline lookup yields CDR1 SGHRS and CDR2 YFSETQ. V was clipped by 1 base and J by 1 base, with 8 bases between them. The CDR3 contains 14 residues. CDR3 DNA: TGCGCCAGCAGCTTGTCAGGCCCGAACACTGAAGCTTTCTTT. Translated, it gives CASSLSGPNTEAFF.

The chain joins TRBV20-1 to TRBJ1-1; the D is unclear. Germline CDR1 is DFQATT and CDR2 is SNEGSKA (reference sequence). The ends were cut back, 6 bases at V and 6 bases at J, with 11 bases in the middle. The CDR3 has 11 amino acids. As DNA, the CDR3 is TGCAGTGCCACTGGGAGGGCTGAAGCTTTCTTT. It specifies CSATGRAEAFF.

The gene calls are TRBV15 and TRBJ1-2; possible D gene TRBD1, 5 bases. Germline CDR1 LNHNV, CDR2 YYDKDF (reference sequence). The CDR3 extends over 14 amino acids. Trimming cost V 1 base and J 4 bases, with 10 bases left between them. CDR3 region: CATSRGGDGYGYTF. In DNA form, the CDR3 reads TGTGCCACCAGCAGAGGGGGGGACGGCTATGGCTACACCTTC.

The chain is built from TRBV11-2 and TRBJ1-3; D is undetermined. The CDR3 covers 11 residues. V was cut by 4 bases and J by 2 bases, with 0 bases left in between. CDR1 and CDR2 from the germline V gene are SGHAT and FQNNGV. CDR3 DNA: TGTGCCAGCAGCTCTGGAAACACCATATATTTT. As protein: CASSSGNTIYF.

This chain connects TRBV28 to TRBJ1-5, with a weak D call TRBD1 (5 bases). Looked up from germline, CDR1 is MDHEN and CDR2 is SYDVKM. There are 15 residues in the CDR3. V was shortened by 7 bases and J by 6 bases, with 19 bases between the two germline ends. The CDR3 reads CASTPGLGGSQPQHF. The CDR3 DNA reads TGTGCCAGCACCCCAGGTTTGGGGGGGAGTCAGCCCCAGCATTTT.

V and J are TRBV5-4 and TRBJ2-7, with D perhaps matching TRBD1 or TRBD2 (5 bases each). The ends were cut back, 1 base at V and 5 bases at J, with 13 bases in the middle. The V gene's germline CDR1 is SGHNT and CDR2 YYREEE (reference sequence). There are 14 residues in the CDR3. The CDR3, as DNA: TGTGCCAGCAGCTTGTCCGCCCGGGGCCACGAGCAGTACTTC. Amino acids: CASSLSARGHEQYF.

V usage is TRBV25-1 and J usage is TRBJ2-5; 8 bases line up with TRBD1. The ends lost 1 base at V and 5 bases at J; junction bases unmatched: 6. The CDR3 sequence is 15 residues long. CDR1 and CDR2 from the germline V gene are MGHDK and SYGVNS. The CDR3, as DNA: TGTGCCAGCAGTGAATGGACAGGGAAAAGGGAGACCCAGTACTTC. Protein: CASSEWTGKRETQYF. The whole variable domain, filled in from reference TRBV25-1 and TRBJ2-5, reads EADIYQTPRYLVIGTGKKITLECSQTMGHDKMYWYQQDPGMELHLIHYSYGVNSTEKGDLSSESTVSRIRTEHFPLTLESARPSHTSQYLCASSEWTGKRETQYFGPGTRLLVL.

The chain carries TRBV9 and TRBJ1-1; unclear D gene. The germline gives CDR1 SGDLS, CDR2 YYNGEE. V dropped 0 bases and J dropped 4 bases, with 13 bases sitting between them. This CDR3 has 15 amino acids. As DNA, the CDR3 is TGTGCCAGCAGCGTAGTTTCTGGGGAGTTCACTGAAGCTTTCTTT. Translated, it gives CASSVVSGEFTEAFF.

This clone was observed once. The rearrangement joins TRBV7-2 to TRBJ1-6, with 8 bases identical to TRBD1. Per the germline V gene, CDR1 is SGHTA and CDR2 is FQGNSA. V lost 4 bases, J lost 9 bases, and 11 bases stayed unmatched. This CDR3 spans 16 amino acids. The DNA for the CDR3 is TGTGCCAGCAGCTCGGGACAGGCTGTAATGGGTTCACCCCTCCACTTT. Residues: CASSSGQAVMGSPLHF.

This chain uses TRBV7-3 with TRBJ2-1; 8 bases fit TRBD2. Losses at the gene ends were 5 bases for V and 2 bases for J; bases not matched to a gene: 5. This CDR3 is 15 amino acids long. Germline loops: CDR1 SGHTA, CDR2 FQGTGA. The CDR3: CASSVTSGPYNEQFF. DNA for the CDR3: TGTGCCAGCAGCGTTACTAGCGGTCCCTACAATGAGCAGTTCTTC.

This rearrangement joins TRBV15 to TRBJ1-1; D is unclear. V was clipped by 1 base and J by 1 base, with 7 bases between them. Germline CDR1 LNHNV, CDR2 YYDKDF (reference sequence). The CDR3 has 14 residues. The CDR3 bases are TGTGCCACCAGCAGAGTTAATCGGAACACTGAAGCTTTCTTT. Protein product: CATSRVNRNTEAFF.

The chain employs TRBV11-3 and TRBJ2-2; 8 bases are a match to TRBD1. The germline V gene has CDR1 SGHNT and CDR2 YENEEA. V lost 6 bases and J lost 0; bases outside the gene matches: 6. The length of the CDR3 is 16 residues. CDR3 nucleotide sequence: TGTGCCAGCAGGACTACGACAGGGGCGAACACCGGGGAGCTGTTTTTT. As protein: CASRTTTGANTGELFF.